This T cell receptor beta chain was identified during a study of OX40 agonist ivuxolimab in advanced cancers. Study as a whole: The dose-escalation cohort was over 65% male, with a mean age of about 60 years, ranging about 20 to 85.

Trimming stripped 0 bases from V and 6 bases from J, with 12 bases between. Germline V gene lookup returns CDR1 SGHRS and CDR2 YFSETQ. CDR3 size: 14 residues. The repertoire was sequenced with immunoSEQ multiplex PCR; TCRdb's copy has only in-frame clones and lacks some. Among tens of thousands of clones listed, roughly 84% were seen once. The source of this sequence is an adult with an advanced solid tumor such as melanoma, head and neck, liver or kidney cancer. The chain has TRBV5-1 and TRBJ1-1; D is unclear. Sequenced material: CD4+ or CD8+ T cells sorted from blood, taken in a trial of the OX40 agonist ivuxolimab. In nucleotides, the CDR3 is TGCGCCAGCAGCTTGGATCCTCCCAGTTCTGAAGCTTTCTTT. Translation: CASSLDPPSSEAFF. The whole variable domain, filled in from reference TRBV5-1 and TRBJ1-1, reads KAGVTQTPRYLIKTRGQQVTLSCSPISGHRSVSWYQQTPGQGLQFLFEYFSETQRNKGNFPGRFSGRQFSNSRSEMNVSTLELGDSALYLCASSLDPPSSEAFFGQGTRLTVV.